These 11 T cell receptor beta chains originate from one sample sequenced in a study of control samples from healthy donors and cancer patients. This table comes from immunoSEQ multiplex PCR, and its TCRdb copy is limited to in-frame clones, with some not included. In the table there are about 44,000 clones, about three quarters of which are singletons. Sequenced material: formalin-fixed, paraffin-embedded tissue. The receptors were gathered from a male donor with melanoma.

This clone was found a few times. One end of the junction fails to match germline, which may point to a read error. Other DNA sequences in the same sample also yield this CDR3. The chain carries TRBV28 and TRBJ1-1, with a possible D match to TRBD1 (6 bases). This CDR3 region has 16 residues. Germline V gene data show CDR1 as MDHEN and CDR2 as SYDVKM. The CDR3 protein is CASRLFPGAANTEAFF. The CDR3 DNA follows: TGTGCCAGCAGGTTATTTCCAGGGGCTGCGAACACTGAAGCTTTCTTT.

The V call is TRBV18, the J call TRBJ2-7; 7 positions agree with TRBD1. V lost 3 bases and J lost 2; bases outside the gene matches: 4. In germline, CDR1 is KGHSH, CDR2 LQKENI. CDR3 length equals 14 residues. This CDR3 reads CASSPWDRPYEQYF. The DNA of the CDR3 is TGTGCCAGCTCACCTTGGGACAGACCCTACGAGCAGTACTTC.

This clone turned up a few times. The rearrangement links TRBV10-1 to TRBJ2-1, with 8 bases that match TRBD2. The CDR3 is 13 residues long. The germline V gene encodes CDR1 WNHNN and CDR2 SYGVQD (reference sequence). The V segment lost 8 bases and the J segment 5 bases; nucleotides outside the gene matches: 5. Written as DNA, the CDR3 is TGCGCCAGCTCGGCGGGAGGCAACAATGAGCAGTTCTTC. This gives the protein CASSAGGNNEQFF.

This rearrangement joins TRBV30 to TRBJ1-6; D uncertain. Germline values: CDR1 GTSNPN, CDR2 SVGIG (reference sequence). The ends were cut back, 4 bases at V and 4 bases at J, with 8 bases in the middle. The CDR3 has 13 amino acids. CDR3 in amino acids: CAWNLQYNSPLHF. The CDR3 DNA is TGTGCCTGGAATTTACAGTATAATTCACCCCTCCACTTT. Full variable domain (outside the CDR3, taken from reference TRBV30 and TRBJ1-6): SQTIHQWPATLVQPVGSPLSLECTVEGTSNPNLYWYRQAAGRGLQLLFYSVGIGQISSEVPQNLSASRPQDRQFILSSKKLLLSDSGFYLCAWNLQYNSPLHFGNGTRLTVT.

This clone was picked up a small number of times. The gene calls are TRBV19 and TRBJ1-1; 9 bases fit TRBD1. V was pared by 4 bases and J by 5 bases, with 5 bases of the junction left unmatched. Germline CDR1 reads LNHDA; CDR2 reads SQIVND (reference sequence). The CDR3 is 14 amino acids. The CDR3 nucleotides are TGTGCCAGTAGTAAACAGGGGGCGGATACTGAAGCTTTCTTT. Translated: CASSKQGADTEAFF. Full variable domain (outside the CDR3, taken from reference TRBV19 and TRBJ1-1): DGGITQSPKYLFRKEGQNVTLSCEQNLNHDAMYWYRQDPGQGLRLIYYSQIVNDFQKGDIAEGYSVSREKKESFPLTVTSAQKNPTAFYLCASSKQGADTEAFFGQGTRLTVV.

The chain uses TRBV7-2 and TRBJ1-2, with 7 bases matching TRBD1. Germline CDR1 SGHTA, CDR2 FQGNSA. This CDR3 contains 14 residues. The trim removed 5 bases at V and 3 bases at J, leaving 6 bases unmatched. The CDR3 protein is CASSPGQTYYGYTF. The DNA for the CDR3 is TGTGCCAGCAGCCCGGGACAGACCTACTATGGCTACACCTTC.

V gene TRBV10-2 combines with J gene TRBJ2-2; no clear D. CDR1 and CDR2 (germline): WSHSY, SAAADI. The CDR3 is 13 amino acids. V was shortened by 5 bases and J by 7 bases, with 11 bases between the two germline ends. The CDR3 nucleotides read TGCGCCAGCAGTACCCGTTATGGCGGGGAGCTGTTTTTT. This encodes CASSTRYGGELFF.

This CDR3 reads CASGTYITDTQYF. In DNA form, the CDR3 reads TGTGCCAGCGGGACATATATCACAGATACGCAGTATTTT. The chain joins TRBV9 to TRBJ2-3; TRBD1 might be the D (6 bases). The CDR3 loop spans 13 amino acids. V was pared by 7 bases and J by 2 bases, with 11 bases between. The germline gives CDR1 SGDLS, CDR2 YYNGEE.

This clone was seen only a few times. V and J are TRBV6-2 or TRBV6-3 and TRBJ2-1; 9 bases are a match to TRBD2. Trimming cost V 0 bases and J 3 bases; bases outside gene matches: 6. The CDR3 runs 17 residues. Germline CDR1 is MNHEY and CDR2 is SVGEGT. The CDR3 region has the DNA TGTGCCAGCAGTTACTCGCCCCCTAGCGGGATCTACAATGAGCAGTTCTTC. Protein: CASSYSPPSGIYNEQFF.

J is TRBJ2-1 and V is TRBV4-1; perhaps TRBD1 as D (6 bases). This CDR3 comprises 14 residues. The V end was cut by 3 bases, the J end by 9 bases, with 15 bases between. Germline V gene lookup returns CDR1 MGHRA and CDR2 YSYEKL. The CDR3 DNA sequence: TGCGCCAGCAGCCATTTAGACAGGCTATTTGAGCAGTTCTTC. It is translated as CASSHLDRLFEQFF.

This rearrangement joins TRBV30 to TRBJ1-1, with D perhaps TRBD1 (5 bases). Germline assignment: CDR1 GTSNPN and CDR2 SVGIG (reference sequence). The CDR3 is 14 residues long. Trimming removed 5 bases from V and 4 bases from J, with 17 bases in between. The CDR3: CAWQKAWGTTEAFF. CDR3 coding DNA: TGTGCCTGGCAAAAGGCATGGGGGACCACTGAAGCTTTCTTT.